This TCR beta chain was found in a study of siplizumab effects on memory and regulatory T cells. Study conclusions and caveats: With siplizumab, mappable alloreactive CD4+ clones averaged approximately 69% Treg-derived, versus 25% to 30% in controls. Naive T cells looked more diverse than memory cells and looked like major alloresponse contributors.

TCRdb keeps only in-frame clones here, not all; method: immunoSEQ multiplex PCR. This sample carries about 100,000 clones, more than 85% of them seen once, and the ten largest clones take roughly 0.15%. CDR3 length: 13 amino acids. V was cut by 7 bases and J by 4 bases, with 13 bases left in between. Germline V CDR1 and CDR2: MNHNS, SASEGT. Comments on this clone: As yet, its antigen is unknown.

This clonotype was obtained from a human donor in good health. Specimen: CD4+ T cells sorted from blood. This chain links TRBV6-1 with TRBJ1-1; a weak D match, TRBD1 (5 bases). CDR3 in DNA: TGTGCCAGCATGTGGGACCCCAGCACTGAAGCTTTCTTT. Translating it yields CASMWDPSTEAFF.